Shown below are 24 T cell receptor beta chains from a single sample sequenced in a study of blood T cell repertoires in COVID-19. Assay used: immunoSEQ multiplex PCR; TCRdb lists only in-frame clones, some missing. The table shows under 100,000 clones, with approximately 85% occurring only once. Input material: peripheral blood. These receptors came from a woman older than 75 with COVID-19, enrolled during active disease.

This chain links TRBV5-1 with TRBJ1-6, with TRBD1 as a possible D gene (5 bases). V was pared by 4 bases and J by 0 bases, with 20 bases between. Per the germline V gene, CDR1 is SGHRS and CDR2 is YFSETQ. The CDR3 totals 19 residues. CDR3: CASSRRQLVSSSYNSPLHF. CDR3 DNA sequence: TGCGCCAGCAGCAGACGACAGTTAGTATCCAGCTCCTATAATTCACCCCTCCACTTT.

The chain carries TRBV27 and TRBJ1-6, with TRBD1 identical over 9 bases. Germline CDR1 is MNHEY and CDR2 is SMNVEV (reference sequence). With V trimmed by 8 bases and J by 7 bases, 0 bases remained unmatched. The CDR3 extends over 12 amino acids. CDR3 DNA sequence: TGTGCCAGCGGACAGGGGAATTCACCCCTCCACTTT. Its translation: CASGQGNSPLHF.

This clone has more than one count but fewer than ten. This sequence joins TRBV25-1 and TRBJ2-1; tentatively, D is TRBD2 (6 bases). The V and J ends lost 4 bases and 9 bases respectively, with 13 bases between them. The CDR3 has 13 residues. Per the germline V gene, CDR1 is MGHDK and CDR2 is SYGVNS. CDR3 sequence (DNA): TGTGCCAGCAGTGTTAAACTAGCTTCTGAGCAGTTCTTC. Its translation is CASSVKLASEQFF. The variable domain in full, completed from reference TRBV25-1 and TRBJ2-1, reads EADIYQTPRYLVIGTGKKITLECSQTMGHDKMYWYQQDPGMELHLIHYSYGVNSTEKGDLSSESTVSRIRTEHFPLTLESARPSHTSQYLCASSVKLASEQFFGPGTRLTVL.

The chain uses TRBV30 and TRBJ2-1, with 7 bases fitting TRBD2. Germline V gives CDR1 GTSNPN, CDR2 SVGIG (reference sequence). V gave up 4 bases and J gave up 4 bases; unmatched junction bases: 10. The CDR3 contains 15 residues. CDR3 in amino acids: CAWISAGPGYNEQFF. The CDR3, as DNA: TGTGCCTGGATCTCAGCGGGACCCGGATACAATGAGCAGTTCTTC.

The CDR3 DNA reads TGTGCCAGCCTAAGATGGCAGGGGGGCTCCTCTGGGGCCAACGTCCTGACTTTC. It encodes CASLRWQGGSSGANVLTF. This chain joins TRBV19 and TRBJ2-6; D perhaps matches TRBD1 (7 bases). Deletions cut 9 bases from V and 0 bases from J, with 21 bases between. Germline V gives CDR1 LNHDA, CDR2 SQIVND (reference sequence). The CDR3 loop spans 18 amino acids.

This chain joins TRBV5-1 and TRBJ2-2; a weak D match, TRBD2 (5 bases). Germline V gives CDR1 SGHRS, CDR2 YFSETQ. This CDR3 comprises 13 residues. The CDR3 is CGKDGTNTGELFF. The CDR3 DNA follows: TGCGGGAAGGACGGGACGAACACCGGGGAGCTGTTTTTT.

This rearrangement joins TRBV30 to TRBJ1-5, with D tentatively TRBD1 (6 bases). The CDR3 extends over 14 amino acids. V lost 3 bases, J lost 1 base, and 10 bases lay in between. CDR1 GTSNPN and CDR2 SVGIG come from the germline V gene (reference sequence). CDR3 in amino acids: CAWRPGTSNQPQHF. CDR3 bases: TGTGCCTGGAGACCCGGGACAAGCAATCAGCCCCAGCATTTT.

The chain carries TRBV5-1 and TRBJ2-3; no definite D call. The CDR3 is 14 amino acids. Deletions cut 0 bases from V and 0 bases from J, with 5 bases between. Germline V gene sequence: CDR1 SGHRS, CDR2 YFSETQ. CDR3 sequence reads: CASSLAQSTDTQYF. CDR3 nucleotides: TGCGCCAGCAGCTTGGCCCAGAGCACAGATACGCAGTATTTT.

The rearrangement joins TRBV2 to TRBJ2-5; the match to TRBD2 covers 8 bases. V lost 2 bases and J lost 5; bases outside the gene matches: 13. The germline CDR1 and CDR2 sequences are SNHLY and FYNNEI. The length of the CDR3 is 17 residues. The CDR3 nucleotides are TGTGCCAGCAGTGAATCTCCACCCTTTAGCGGGGCTGAGACCCAGTACTTC. Translating gives CASSESPPFSGAETQYF.

This clone has a single count. The J gene is TRBJ2-3, the V gene TRBV5-4, with 8 bases identical to TRBD1. The CDR3 spans 19 residues. Germline V gives CDR1 SGHNT, CDR2 YYREEE (reference sequence). Trimming at V came to 2 bases and at J to 3 bases, leaving 17 bases not matched to a gene. The CDR3 here is CASSLRTGGDLFGTDTQYF. CDR3 DNA sequence: TGTGCCAGCAGCTTACGCACAGGGGGTGATTTGTTCGGAACAGATACGCAGTATTTT.

The rearrangement links TRBV18 to TRBJ2-7, with TRBD1 matching 9 bases. This CDR3 spans 15 amino acids. Per germline, CDR1 KGHSH and CDR2 LQKENI. With V trimmed by 6 bases and J by 2 bases, 8 bases remained unmatched. The CDR3 coding sequence is TGTGCCAGCTCCCCCTACCGGGACAGGGCCTACGAGCAGTACTTC. It is translated as CASSPYRDRAYEQYF.

The chain is built from TRBV24-1 and TRBJ1-2, with TRBD1 identical over 7 bases. CDR1 KGHDR and CDR2 SFDVKD come from the germline V gene. This CDR3 has 15 residues. V was pared by 4 bases and J by 4 bases, with 8 bases of the junction left unmatched. The CDR3 here is CATSDRQGLRYGYTF. The DNA for the CDR3 is TGTGCCACCAGTGACCGACAGGGTTTGCGCTATGGCTACACCTTC.

V gene TRBV12-5 combines with J gene TRBJ1-1; D possibly corresponds to TRBD1 (6 bases). V was clipped by 1 base and J by 6 bases, with 9 bases between them. The CDR3 consists of 13 residues. The germline V gene encodes CDR1 LGHNT and CDR2 FRNRAP. Here the CDR3 DNA reads TGTGCTAGTGGTTTGGAAGCAGGGGCTGAAGCTTTCTTT. Amino acid sequence: CASGLEAGAEAFF.

The chain recombines TRBV18 with TRBJ2-6; 9 bases agree with TRBD1. J lost 0 bases, V lost 4 bases, and 13 bases had no gene match. The CDR3 has 20 amino acids. Per the germline V gene, CDR1 is KGHSH and CDR2 is LQKENI. As DNA, the CDR3 is TGTGCCAGCTCACTAGAAACCGGGACAGGGTCCCTCTCTGGGGCCAACGTCCTGACTTTC. Protein sequence: CASSLETGTGSLSGANVLTF.

This clone was seen only a few times. The rearrangement joins TRBV12-5 to TRBJ2-1; 8 bases map to TRBD1. The J segment lost 7 bases and the V segment lost 1 base, leaving 6 bases of the junction unmatched. In germline, CDR1 is LGHNT, CDR2 FRNRAP. This CDR3 is 15 amino acids long. CDR3 bases: TGTGCTAGTGGTTTGGAAAAACGGACAGGGAATGAGCAGTTCTTC. This translates into CASGLEKRTGNEQFF.

The rearrangement links TRBV27 to TRBJ2-7, with TRBD2 matching over 7 bases. CDR1 is MNHEY, CDR2 SMNVEV, per germline (reference sequence). CDR3 size: 14 residues. The V segment lost 3 bases and the J segment 6 bases; nucleotides outside the gene matches: 8. The CDR3 nucleotides read TGTGCCAGCAGTTTCGGTGGGAGGGCCGGCGAGCAGTACTTC. This translates into CASSFGGRAGEQYF.

This clone has just one count. The chain is built from TRBV30 and TRBJ2-1, with 7 bases identical to TRBD2. Germline CDR1 reads GTSNPN; CDR2 reads SVGIG (reference sequence). The V and J ends lost 2 bases and 7 bases, in that order; junction bases with no gene match: 14. The CDR3 length is 16 residues. This chain's CDR3 is CAWSRVLAWTGNEQFF. The CDR3 DNA follows: TGTGCCTGGAGTCGGGTACTAGCGTGGACGGGAAATGAGCAGTTCTTC.

The gene calls are TRBV9 and TRBJ1-1, with unresolved D. V was clipped by 0 bases and J by 0 bases, with 9 bases between them. CDR3 size: 15 residues. Per the germline V gene, CDR1 is SGDLS and CDR2 is YYNGEE. Written as DNA, the CDR3 is TGTGCCAGCAGCGTAGCAGACTCGATGAACACTGAAGCTTTCTTT. Translating it yields CASSVADSMNTEAFF.

This chain links TRBV29-1 with TRBJ2-7; 10 nucleotides line up with TRBD1. The germline V gene encodes CDR1 SQVTM and CDR2 ANQGSEA. CDR3 length equals 14 residues. V was clipped by 6 bases and J by 6 bases; unmatched bases: 11. The CDR3 region is CSVVRDRGDSEQYF. CDR3 coding DNA: TGCAGCGTGGTACGGGACAGGGGAGATAGCGAGCAGTACTTC.

The V gene is TRBV5-1, the J gene TRBJ2-5; TRBD2 matches at 8 bases. CDR1 and CDR2 from the germline V gene are SGHRS and YFSETQ. Trimming took 0 bases from V and 2 from J; bases not matched to a gene: 6. The CDR3 runs 16 residues. CDR3: CASSLAREARQETQYF. The CDR3 region has the DNA TGCGCCAGCAGCTTGGCGCGGGAGGCGCGACAAGAGACCCAGTACTTC.

The chain carries TRBV28 and TRBJ1-2, with 7 bases lining up with TRBD1. This CDR3 has 14 amino acids. Germline lookup yields CDR1 MDHEN and CDR2 SYDVKM. The V and J ends lost 5 bases and 6 bases, in that order; junction bases with no gene match: 9. The CDR3 loop reads CASSLRDRADGYTF. Written as DNA, the CDR3 is TGTGCCAGCAGTCTCCGGGACAGAGCCGATGGCTACACCTTC.

The chain has TRBV23-1 and TRBJ2-1, with a tentative D call TRBD1 (6 bases). TRBV23-1 is an open reading frame whose function is uncertain. CDR3 length equals 16 residues. Trimming stripped 0 bases from V and 8 bases from J, with 17 bases between. Here the CDR3 DNA reads TGCGCCAGCAGTCAATCGCCCCGGACAGCCGTTTATGAGCAGTTCTTC. This translates into CASSQSPRTAVYEQFF.

The chain combines TRBV6-2 or TRBV6-3 with TRBJ1-3; 7 bases match TRBD1. The CDR3 is 15 amino acids. Germline-derived CDR1 and CDR2 are MNHEY and SVGEGT. V shed 5 bases, J shed 0 bases, and the junction held 4 bases outside the gene matches. The DNA of the CDR3 is TGTGCCAGCAGTGGGGACAGCAGCTCTGGAAACACCATATATTTT. This codes for CASSGDSSSGNTIYF.

V usage is TRBV5-1 and J usage is TRBJ2-7; the D gene is possibly TRBD2 (5 bases). Germline V gene data show CDR1 as SGHRS and CDR2 as YFSETQ. The CDR3 is 13 amino acids. Trimming took 2 bases from V and 4 from J, leaving 10 bases between them. The CDR3 DNA follows: TGCGCCAGCAGCTTCGAGGGAACTTACGAGCAGTACTTC. This sequence encodes CASSFEGTYEQYF.